These 7 T cell receptor beta chains originate from one sample sequenced in a study of blood T cell repertoires in COVID-19. TCRdb keeps only in-frame clones here, not all; method: immunoSEQ multiplex PCR. This table has 150,000 to 200,000 clones, approximately 80% appearing once. Sequenced: PBMCs or T cells enriched from blood (not recorded which). Receptors were obtained from a woman in her forties or fifties who had recovered from COVID-19.

This chain links TRBV5-6 with TRBJ1-3, with unresolved D. The CDR3 is 15 residues long. The germline gives CDR1 SGHDT, CDR2 YYEEEE. V was pared by 0 bases and J by 4 bases, with 11 bases between. The CDR3 here is CASSLGIVSGNTIYF. DNA of the CDR3: TGTGCCAGCAGCTTGGGTATCGTGTCCGGAAACACCATATATTTT.

The rearrangement joins TRBV6-5 to TRBJ2-1; 8 bases line up with TRBD2. The CDR3 loop spans 14 amino acids. V was pared by 0 bases and J by 10 bases, with 5 bases of the junction left unmatched. Germline CDR1 and CDR2: MNHEY and SVGAGI. CDR3 residues: CASSYSALAGEQFF. The CDR3 DNA is TGTGCCAGCAGTTACTCGGCGCTAGCGGGCGAGCAGTTCTTC.

The chain employs TRBV28 and TRBJ2-7, with D possibly matching TRBD1 (6 bases). The ends were cut back, 3 bases at V and 7 bases at J, with 16 bases in the middle. This CDR3 contains 14 residues. Germline-derived CDR1 and CDR2 are MDHEN and SYDVKM. The DNA of the CDR3 is TGTGCCAGCAGTTTCCGGGTGGGGGCTTGGGAGCAGTACTTC. The encoded protein is CASSFRVGAWEQYF.

This sequence joins TRBV4-1 and TRBJ2-7; the match to TRBD1 covers 7 bases. Germline CDR1 is MGHRA and CDR2 is YSYEKL. With 2 bases clipped from V and 0 bases from J, the junction kept 4 bases outside the gene matches. The CDR3 contains 15 residues. For the CDR3, the DNA is TGCGCCAGCAGCCAACGGACAGGCAGCTCCTACGAGCAGTACTTC. Protein: CASSQRTGSSYEQYF.

The chain recombines TRBV6-1 with TRBJ1-2; the D gene is possibly TRBD1 (5 bases). The ends were cut back, 6 bases at V and 5 bases at J, with 19 bases in the middle. Germline CDR1 reads MNHNS; CDR2 reads SASEGT. The CDR3 length is 15 residues. CDR3 in amino acids: CASSQGLEGRYGYTF. The CDR3 DNA follows: TGTGCCAGCAGCCAAGGGTTAGAGGGGAGGTATGGCTACACCTTC.

This clone was recorded once. This chain joins TRBV5-5 and TRBJ2-7; a weak D match, TRBD1 (6 bases). There are 13 residues in the CDR3. The V end was cut by 3 bases, the J end by 5 bases, with 12 bases between. Germline V CDR1 and CDR2: SGHKS, YYEKEE (reference sequence). The CDR3 DNA is TGTGCCAGCAGCTCCGGGACACCGAACGAGCAGTACTTC. Protein sequence: CASSSGTPNEQYF.

The chain couples TRBV3-1 (or the pseudogene TRBV3-2) to TRBJ2-1; TRBD2 agrees at 9 bases. The CDR3 covers 18 residues. With 0 bases clipped from V and 8 bases from J, the junction kept 14 bases outside the gene matches. Germline CDR1 and CDR2: LGHDT and YNNKEL (reference sequence). The chain's CDR3 is CASSQDFGGSGSRDEQFF. The CDR3 DNA follows: TGTGCCAGCAGCCAAGATTTTGGGGGTAGCGGGAGTAGGGATGAGCAGTTCTTC.